Listed here are 31 T cell receptor beta chains from one sample, sequenced in a study of beta chain features in type 1 diabetes. Study-wide points: In all four CD4+ subsets, TCRB CDR3 length was significantly, moderately reduced in type 1 diabetes.

The authors reverse transcribed all of the isolated RNA, so sequencing captured expressed TCRB transcripts. The protocol was immunoSEQ multiplex PCR, while the TCRdb copy is restricted to in-frame clones and leaves out a portion. The data contain over 300,000 clones, around 9.7% of them singletons. These TCRs' antigens remain unknown. The sample taken for sequencing was central memory CD4+ T cells from blood. Receptor source: a man aged 25 to 40 with type 1 diabetes.

The rearrangement uses TRBV6-5 and TRBJ2-5; 9 bases fit TRBD1. Germline CDR1 reads MNHEY; CDR2 reads SVGAGI. Germline trimming cut 6 bases from V and 4 bases from J; bases unmatched to any gene: 9. The CDR3 extends over 15 amino acids. CDR3 sequence (DNA): TGTGCCAGCAGAATGGACAGGGGCCGCACAGAGACCCAGTACTTC. The encoded protein is CASRMDRGRTETQYF.

This clone was counted many times. The V and J genes are TRBV27 and TRBJ2-5, with a tentative D call TRBD2 (6 bases). Germline V gene lookup returns CDR1 MNHEY and CDR2 SMNVEV (reference sequence). This CDR3 region has 14 residues. The ends were cut back, 4 bases at V and 3 bases at J, with 12 bases in the middle. CDR3 sequence (DNA): TGTGCCAGCAGTTCCGCGGGGCTGGAAGAGACCCAGTACTTC. Protein: CASSSAGLEETQYF.

This clone was observed a handful of times. The chain joins TRBV5-6 to TRBJ2-5; 8 nucleotides agree with TRBD2. The CDR3 runs to 18 residues. The germline V gene encodes CDR1 SGHDT and CDR2 YYEEEE. V lost 0 bases, J lost 0 bases, and 10 bases stayed unmatched. The CDR3 bases are TGTGCCAGCAGCTTGGATCTCGTGGCTAGCGGGTACCAAGAGACCCAGTACTTC. Encoded protein: CASSLDLVASGYQETQYF. The variable domain in full, with the rest retrieved from reference TRBV5-6 and TRBJ2-5, is DAGVTQSPTHLIKTRGQQVTLRCSPKSGHDTVSWYQQALGQGPQFIFQYYEEEERQRGNFPDRFSGHQFPNYSSELNVNALLLGDSALYLCASSLDLVASGYQETQYFGPGTRLLVL.

This clone has only a few counts. The chain employs TRBV5-1 and TRBJ2-7, with D tentatively TRBD1 (6 bases). The CDR3 runs to 15 residues. In germline, CDR1 is SGHRS, CDR2 YFSETQ. The V and J ends lost 4 bases and 2 bases respectively, with 16 bases between them. CDR3 amino acids: CASSRQGLGPYEQYF. For the CDR3, the DNA is TGCGCCAGCAGCCGTCAGGGGCTAGGCCCCTACGAGCAGTACTTC.

The chain couples TRBV7-2 to TRBJ2-1, with D perhaps matching TRBD2 (7 bases). Trimming took 8 bases from V and 4 from J, leaving 21 bases between them. The CDR3 length is 16 residues. Germline CDR1 and CDR2: SGHTA and FQGNSA. CDR3 sequence (DNA): TGTGCCAGCCACCCTTTAGGGGGGGCGGTGTACAATGAGCAGTTCTTC. Protein sequence: CASHPLGGAVYNEQFF. Together with reference TRBV7-2 and TRBJ2-1, the CDR3 gives the full variable domain: GAGVSQSPSNKVTEKGKDVELRCDPISGHTALYWYRQSLGQGLEFLIYFQGNSAPDKSGLPSDRFSAERTGGSVSTLTIQRTQQEDSAVYLCASHPLGGAVYNEQFFGPGTRLTVL.

This clone was picked up many times. This chain connects TRBV6-1 to TRBJ1-2; D is perhaps TRBD1 (6 bases). Trimming removed 7 bases at V and 6 bases at J, with 12 bases between. The CDR3 spans 12 residues. CDR1 is MNHNS, CDR2 SASEGT, per germline. For the CDR3, the DNA is TGTGCCAGCACCCAGGGGTACGATGGCTACACCTTC. Its translation is CASTQGYDGYTF.

This clone occurred many times. The chain recombines TRBV2 with TRBJ1-6; D unclear. This CDR3 has 12 residues. V lost 6 bases and J 10 bases, leaving 10 bases between the germline ends. CDR1 and CDR2 (germline): SNHLY, FYNNEI. The CDR3 nucleotides are TGTGCCAGCAGCGACGGGGAATCACCCCTCCACTTT. It codes for CASSDGESPLHF.

V usage is TRBV20-1 and J usage is TRBJ2-1; 7 bases line up with TRBD1. Germline V gene sequence: CDR1 DFQATT, CDR2 SNEGSKA (reference sequence). This CDR3 region has 10 residues. With V trimmed by 6 bases and J by 8 bases, 1 base remained unmatched. The CDR3 DNA is TGCAGTGCCCAGGGGGATGAGCAGTTCTTC. Amino acid sequence: CSAQGDEQFF.

The J gene is TRBJ2-6, the V gene TRBV19; D tentatively reads TRBD1 or TRBD2 (5 bases each). The V and J ends lost 6 bases and 2 bases respectively, with 11 bases between them. The V gene's germline CDR1 is LNHDA and CDR2 SQIVND (reference sequence). There are 15 residues in the CDR3. CDR3 DNA: TGTGCCAGTAGCAATCGGGACGCTGGGGCCAACGTCCTGACTTTC. It translates to CASSNRDAGANVLTF.

This clone was picked up a small number of times. The chain combines TRBV2 with TRBJ1-1; D is perhaps TRBD1 (6 bases). Trimming stripped 8 bases from V and 7 bases from J, with 11 bases between. Germline lookup yields CDR1 SNHLY and CDR2 FYNNEI. The CDR3 sequence is 11 residues long. CDR3 residues: CASAGHNEAFF. The CDR3, as DNA: TGTGCCAGCGCGGGACACAATGAAGCTTTCTTT.

This clone came up a few times. V usage is TRBV5-6 and J usage is TRBJ1-6; 7 nucleotides align to TRBD1. The CDR3 totals 13 residues. The junction had 5 bases not matched to a gene; V was cut back by 5 bases and J by 9 bases. Germline assignment: CDR1 SGHDT and CDR2 YYEEEE. CDR3 bases: TGTGCCAGCAGAGTCGAGGGGGCTTCACCCCTCCACTTT. Encoded protein: CASRVEGASPLHF.

This clone has only a few counts. The chain is built from TRBV28 and TRBJ2-7; D unresolved. This CDR3 has 12 amino acids. Deletions cut 6 bases from V and 7 bases from J, with 13 bases between. Germline CDR1 and CDR2: MDHEN and SYDVKM. Here the CDR3 DNA reads TGTGCCAGCAGGTCCCGAGTGGGGGAGCAGTACTTC. This gives the protein CASRSRVGEQYF.

V gene TRBV5-6 combines with J gene TRBJ2-7; D might be TRBD1 (6 bases). The CDR3 has 12 residues. V was pared by 1 base and J by 7 bases, with 9 bases between. Germline V gene lookup returns CDR1 SGHDT and CDR2 YYEEEE. The CDR3 reads CASSLTGREQYF. The DNA for the CDR3 is TGTGCCAGCAGCTTGACAGGGCGGGAGCAGTACTTC.

This clone was counted a few times. The chain has TRBV5-1 and TRBJ1-4; a weak D match, TRBD1 (5 bases). Trimming stripped 0 bases from V and 0 bases from J, with 15 bases between. The CDR3 consists of 18 residues. The V gene's germline CDR1 is SGHRS and CDR2 YFSETQ. In DNA, the CDR3 is TGCGCCAGCAGCTTGGTTGCGGCGGGGCTGGCAACTAATGAAAAACTGTTTTTT. Its protein is CASSLVAAGLATNEKLFF. Based on the CDR3 plus reference TRBV5-1 and TRBJ1-4, the full variable domain is KAGVTQTPRYLIKTRGQQVTLSCSPISGHRSVSWYQQTPGQGLQFLFEYFSETQRNKGNFPGRFSGRQFSNSRSEMNVSTLELGDSALYLCASSLVAAGLATNEKLFFGSGTQLSVL.

The rearrangement links TRBV9 to TRBJ1-5, with no clear D. In germline, CDR1 is SGDLS, CDR2 YYNGEE. V lost 0 bases, J lost 2 bases, and 9 bases lay in between. This CDR3 contains 15 residues. Here the CDR3 DNA reads TGTGCCAGCAGCGTAGCGGGAGAGGGCAATCAGCCCCAGCATTTT. Its protein is CASSVAGEGNQPQHF.

The chain links TRBV5-4 to TRBJ1-2; TRBD1 agrees at 8 bases. J was trimmed by 4 bases and V by 0 bases; bases with no gene match: 2. CDR3 length equals 14 residues. CDR1 and CDR2 (germline): SGHNT, YYREEE (reference sequence). Here the CDR3 reads CASSLAGQVYGYTF. The DNA of the CDR3 is TGTGCCAGCAGCTTGGCGGGACAGGTCTATGGCTACACCTTC.

This clone appeared many times. J is TRBJ2-2 and V is TRBV4-1; TRBD2 matches 8 bases. The CDR3 has 17 residues. With V trimmed by 6 bases and J by 10 bases, 19 bases remained unmatched. CDR1 MGHRA and CDR2 YSYEKL come from the germline V gene. DNA of the CDR3: TGCGCCAGCAGACCTGAAGGGACGGGCGGGGGGCACCCGGAGCTGTTTTTT. Its translation is CASRPEGTGGGHPELFF.

A note on this clone: Other DNA sequences within the sample encode an identical CDR3. The J gene is TRBJ2-3, the V gene TRBV7-2; maybe TRBD2 (5 bases). Germline CDR1 and CDR2: SGHTA and FQGNSA. The CDR3 extends over 14 amino acids. Trimming took 0 bases from V and 3 from J, leaving 7 bases between them. CDR3: CASSLAGRTDTQYF. The CDR3, as DNA: TGTGCCAGCAGCTTAGCAGGGAGAACAGATACGCAGTATTTT. The variable domain in full, completed from reference TRBV7-2 and TRBJ2-3, reads GAGVSQSPSNKVTEKGKDVELRCDPISGHTALYWYRQSLGQGLEFLIYFQGNSAPDKSGLPSDRFSAERTGGSVSTLTIQRTQQEDSAVYLCASSLAGRTDTQYFGPGTRLTVL.

This clone has ten or more counts. The J gene is TRBJ1-2, the V gene TRBV4-1; TRBD1 aligns across 7 bases. The CDR3 extends over 13 amino acids. V trimming: 0 bases; J trimming: 8 bases; junction bases outside the gene matches: 3. Germline V gene lookup returns CDR1 MGHRA and CDR2 YSYEKL. CDR3 loop: CASSQEQGQGYTF. The CDR3 DNA is TGCGCCAGCAGCCAAGAACAGGGACAGGGCTACACCTTC.

The chain is built from TRBV7-2 and TRBJ1-1, with 10 nucleotides matching TRBD1. Germline V lookup: CDR1 SGHTA, CDR2 FQGNSA. This CDR3 has 17 amino acids. J was trimmed by 0 bases and V by 5 bases; bases with no gene match: 9. The CDR3 loop reads CASSVWDRGLMNTEAFF. The CDR3 DNA reads as TGTGCCAGCAGCGTTTGGGACAGGGGCCTCATGAACACTGAAGCTTTCTTT.

This clone was seen only a few times. The chain employs TRBV28 and TRBJ2-5, with 9 nucleotides matching TRBD1. The CDR3 loop spans 15 amino acids. Germline CDR1 and CDR2: MDHEN and SYDVKM. The ends lost 5 bases at V and 4 bases at J; junction bases unmatched: 8. Here the CDR3 DNA reads TGTGCCAGCAGTGCCCCGGGACAGGGTACAGAGACCCAGTACTTC. Translation gives CASSAPGQGTETQYF.

This clone was detected a few times. V is TRBV6-6 and J is TRBJ2-1, with TRBD1 matching over 10 bases. Germline V gene lookup returns CDR1 MNHNY and CDR2 SVGAGI (reference sequence). This CDR3 comprises 13 residues. J gave up 8 bases and V 4 bases, and 2 bases lay outside the gene matches. The CDR3 DNA follows: TGTGCCAGCAGTTGGGACAGGGGCCATGAGCAGTTCTTC. It specifies CASSWDRGHEQFF.

This clone has a handful of counts. The rearrangement links TRBV4-3 to TRBJ1-3; D not resolved. Trimming stripped 0 bases from V and 4 bases from J, with 13 bases between. The CDR3 is 16 residues long. Germline loops: CDR1 LGHNA, CDR2 YSLEER. The DNA of the CDR3 is TGCGCCAGCAGCCAAGATGAGCGAGGAGCCGGAAACACCATATATTTT. This encodes CASSQDERGAGNTIYF.

The V and J genes are TRBV11-3 and TRBJ2-3; a possible D gene is TRBD2 (5 bases). The CDR3 has 12 residues. V lost 3 bases to trimming and J lost 5 bases, with 6 bases between them. Germline V CDR1 and CDR2: SGHNT, YENEEA. The CDR3 sequence: CASSLGEDTQYF. The CDR3 bases are TGTGCCAGCAGCTTGGGAGAAGATACGCAGTATTTT.

The chain couples TRBV6-6 to TRBJ2-3; D call uncertain. Trimming shortened V by 4 bases and J by 4 bases, and 12 bases separated the two germline ends. Germline V CDR1 and CDR2: MNHNY, SVGAGI (reference sequence). The CDR3 length is 14 residues. This CDR3 reads CASSFGTPPDTQYF. The CDR3 coding sequence is TGTGCCAGCAGTTTTGGCACCCCCCCAGATACGCAGTATTTT.

The rearrangement links TRBV28 to TRBJ2-6; 7 bases agree with TRBD1. CDR1 is MDHEN and CDR2 is SYDVKM in the germline V gene. The CDR3 has 21 residues. The junction had 19 bases not matched to a gene; V was cut back by 5 bases and J by 0 bases. CDR3 loop: CASSITTPSGQALSGANVLTF. The CDR3 DNA reads as TGTGCCAGCAGTATAACCACGCCGTCAGGACAGGCGCTCTCTGGGGCCAACGTCCTGACTTTC.

The chain has TRBV5-6 and TRBJ2-1; unclear D gene. Trimming took 4 bases from V and 5 from J, leaving 7 bases between them. CDR3 size: 12 residues. Looked up from germline, CDR1 is SGHDT and CDR2 is YYEEEE. The CDR3 loop is CASSLTDNEQFF. The CDR3 bases are TGTGCCAGCAGCCTCACCGACAATGAGCAGTTCTTC.

This clone was picked up a small number of times. The chain joins TRBV2 to TRBJ2-1; possible D gene TRBD1, 6 bases. Germline V gene data show CDR1 as SNHLY and CDR2 as FYNNEI. There are 11 residues in the CDR3. V was shortened by 11 bases and J by 3 bases, with 8 bases between the two germline ends. The CDR3 coding sequence is TGTGCCGGACAGATCTACAATGAGCAGTTCTTC. Protein sequence: CAGQIYNEQFF.

The chain has TRBV28 and TRBJ1-5, with 7 bases fitting TRBD1. Germline V gene data show CDR1 as MDHEN and CDR2 as SYDVKM. CDR3 length: 14 amino acids. The V and J ends lost 4 bases and 9 bases, in that order; junction bases with no gene match: 9. CDR3 residues: CASSSRRGGGPQHF. The CDR3 DNA reads as TGTGCCAGCAGTTCCCGCAGGGGGGGTGGGCCCCAGCATTTT.

Only a few counts were recorded for this clone. The genes are TRBV11-2 and TRBJ2-2; D may match TRBD1 or TRBD2 (5 bases each). This CDR3 spans 15 amino acids. Germline CDR1 reads SGHAT; CDR2 reads FQNNGV. Trimming pared 4 bases from V and 3 bases from J, leaving 12 bases between. CDR3 residues: CASSWDQGDTGELFF. DNA for the CDR3: TGTGCCAGCAGCTGGGACCAGGGTGACACCGGGGAGCTGTTTTTT.

This clone was observed a handful of times. The rearrangement uses TRBV18 and TRBJ1-4, with D possibly TRBD1 on 5 matching bases. V was shortened by 6 bases and J by 4 bases, with 18 bases between the two germline ends. Germline V gene sequence: CDR1 KGHSH, CDR2 LQKENI. The length of the CDR3 is 16 residues. CDR3 in DNA: TGTGCCAGCTCCCGACTTGTGCAGGGTTATAATGAAAAACTGTTTTTT. Translated, it gives CASSRLVQGYNEKLFF.